This TCR beta chain came from a study of T cells in tumors after PD-1 blockade. Study-level information: Some patients also took daily vismodegib 150 mg during anti-PD-1 treatment.

The data were produced by immunoSEQ multiplex PCR, yet TCRdb's version contains in-frame clones alone and is incomplete. The data hold tens of thousands of clones, with roughly 73% observed a single time. Germline V gives CDR1 LGHNA, CDR2 YSLEER. The CDR3 sequence is 15 residues long. Trimming pared 3 bases from V and 3 bases from J, leaving 14 bases between. The sample in question was PBMCs, obtained after anti-PD-1 treatment. This rearrangement joins TRBV4-3 to TRBJ1-1; maybe TRBD1 (5 bases). The receptor's source is a human donor with basal cell carcinoma. The CDR3 region is CASSQGRGMYTEAFF. In DNA, the CDR3 is TGCGCCAGCAGCCAGGGGCGGGGGATGTACACTGAAGCTTTCTTT.